A single sample gave rise to the 13 T cell receptor beta chains below, sequenced in a study of blood T cell repertoires in COVID-19. Some clones are missing from TCRdb's copy, which holds only in-frame ones; the method was immunoSEQ multiplex PCR. The repertoire holds 200,000 to 250,000 clones, with around 83% as singletons. The sequenced sample was PBMCs or T cells enriched from blood (not recorded which). Every receptor here comes from a woman aged 40 to 50 with acute COVID-19.

The chain is built from TRBV27 and TRBJ2-7; 10 positions match TRBD2. Unmatched junction bases numbered 11, after V lost 6 bases and J lost 6 bases. This CDR3 comprises 15 residues. Germline V gene sequence: CDR1 MNHEY, CDR2 SMNVEV (reference sequence). CDR3 sequence: CASRGRAGGQGEQYF. The DNA of the CDR3 is TGTGCCAGCAGAGGAAGAGCGGGAGGGCAGGGCGAGCAGTACTTC.

This chain connects TRBV28 to TRBJ2-7; TRBD1 is a possible D gene (5 bases). Germline CDR1 MDHEN, CDR2 SYDVKM. The CDR3 runs to 13 residues. The V gene lost 5 bases and the J gene lost 5 bases, with 13 bases spanning the gap. This CDR3 is CASSLGALDEQYF. The CDR3 nucleotides are TGTGCCAGCAGTCTAGGGGCACTGGACGAGCAGTACTTC. The full variable domain, rest sourced from reference TRBV28 and TRBJ2-7, is DVKVTQSSRYLVKRTGEKVFLECVQDMDHENMFWYRQDPGLGLRLIYFSYDVKMKEKGDIPEGYSVSREKKERFSLILESASTNQTSMYLCASSLGALDEQYFGPGTRLTVT.

The gene calls are TRBV3-1 (or the pseudogene TRBV3-2) and TRBJ1-1, with D maybe TRBD1 (5 bases). V was cut by 4 bases and J by 0 bases, with 9 bases left in between. Germline V gives CDR1 LGHDT, CDR2 YNNKEL (reference sequence). The CDR3 extends over 14 amino acids. The CDR3 coding sequence is TGTGCCAGCAGCCGACAGCTCATGAACACTGAAGCTTTCTTT. It translates to CASSRQLMNTEAFF.

The chain employs TRBV30 and TRBJ2-4; possibly TRBD1 for D (8 bases). With 0 bases removed from V and 8 bases from J, the gap between germline ends came to 17 bases. The germline V gene encodes CDR1 GTSNPN and CDR2 SVGIG (reference sequence). The CDR3 loop spans 15 amino acids. CDR3: CAWSVHPTGGDIQYF. The CDR3 DNA reads TGTGCCTGGAGTGTACACCCAACAGGGGGGGACATTCAGTACTTC.

This sequence joins TRBV6-1 and TRBJ1-6; TRBD1 matches at 8 bases. Germline CDR1 is MNHNS and CDR2 is SASEGT. The CDR3 is made up of 14 amino acids. V lost 3 bases, J lost 8 bases, and 3 bases stayed unmatched. The CDR3 nucleotides read TGTGCCAGCAGTGAGGCAGGGGGCCATTCACCCCTCCACTTT. It translates to CASSEAGGHSPLHF.

The chain has TRBV4-2 and TRBJ1-2; TRBD1 might be the D (6 bases). The CDR3 runs to 20 residues. Trimming took off 4 bases at V and 4 bases at J, with 31 bases between the two ends. The germline V gene encodes CDR1 LGHNA and CDR2 YNFKEQ. The CDR3 coding sequence is TGTGCCAGCAGCCCACTAGACAGGCCCGATCTCCTTTCACCTCTCTATGGCTACACCTTC. This translates into CASSPLDRPDLLSPLYGYTF.

This chain connects TRBV28 to TRBJ1-5, with unresolved D. From germline, CDR1 is MDHEN and CDR2 SYDVKM. Trimming left V 10 bases short and J 3 bases short, with 7 bases between. The CDR3 spans 11 residues. The CDR3 coding sequence is TGTGCCACTTTTCTCAATCAGCCCCAGCATTTT. This translates into CATFLNQPQHF.

The V call is TRBV18, the J call TRBJ1-2, with 12 bases lining up with TRBD1. Trimming cost V 3 bases and J 4 bases; bases outside gene matches: 6. CDR3 length: 16 residues. Germline lookup yields CDR1 KGHSH and CDR2 LQKENI. CDR3 sequence reads: CASSPGQGAQVYGYTF. CDR3 in DNA: TGTGCCAGCTCACCGGGACAGGGGGCGCAAGTCTATGGCTACACCTTC.

The rearrangement uses TRBV11-2 and TRBJ2-1; 10 bases are shared with TRBD2. The germline V gene has CDR1 SGHAT and CDR2 FQNNGV. The CDR3 length is 16 residues. V dropped 6 bases and J dropped 2; count of bases not matched to a gene: 7. For the CDR3, the DNA is TGTGCCAGCAGGTCACCGGGACTAGCGACCTACAATGAGCAGTTCTTC. It encodes CASRSPGLATYNEQFF.

V and J are TRBV6-6 and TRBJ1-4; D is unclear. This CDR3 region has 15 residues. V was pared by 2 bases and J by 5 bases, with 12 bases between. CDR1 MNHNY and CDR2 SVGAGI come from the germline V gene (reference sequence). CDR3 coding DNA: TGTGCCAGCAGTTACGGCGGGAGGAAAAATGAAAAACTGTTTTTT. Amino acids: CASSYGGRKNEKLFF.

Worth noting for this clone: Germline and junction disagree at one end, which may indicate a read error. The V gene is TRBV7-3, the J gene TRBJ1-3; unclear D gene. The germline V gene encodes CDR1 SGHTA and CDR2 FQGTGA. This CDR3 has 16 residues. The CDR3 region is CATSHDADISGNTIYF. The CDR3 region has the DNA TGTGCCACCAGCCACGACGCCGACATCTCTGGAAACACCATATATTTT.

This rearrangement joins TRBV5-5 to TRBJ2-7, with 9 bases identical to TRBD1. With 4 bases clipped from V and 3 bases from J, the junction kept 5 bases outside the gene matches. Germline assignment: CDR1 SGHKS and CDR2 YYEKEE (reference sequence). This CDR3 has 14 residues. The CDR3, as DNA: TGTGCCAGCAGCACCTCGGGACAGGGCTACGAGCAGTACTTC. Residues: CASSTSGQGYEQYF.

The V and J genes are TRBV30 and TRBJ1-5; D gene uncertain. CDR3 length equals 11 residues. V lost 0 bases and J lost 11, with 8 bases in between. Germline V gene sequence: CDR1 GTSNPN, CDR2 SVGIG (reference sequence). The CDR3 reads CAWSVRGAQHF. CDR3 bases: TGTGCCTGGAGTGTTCGCGGGGCCCAGCATTTT.